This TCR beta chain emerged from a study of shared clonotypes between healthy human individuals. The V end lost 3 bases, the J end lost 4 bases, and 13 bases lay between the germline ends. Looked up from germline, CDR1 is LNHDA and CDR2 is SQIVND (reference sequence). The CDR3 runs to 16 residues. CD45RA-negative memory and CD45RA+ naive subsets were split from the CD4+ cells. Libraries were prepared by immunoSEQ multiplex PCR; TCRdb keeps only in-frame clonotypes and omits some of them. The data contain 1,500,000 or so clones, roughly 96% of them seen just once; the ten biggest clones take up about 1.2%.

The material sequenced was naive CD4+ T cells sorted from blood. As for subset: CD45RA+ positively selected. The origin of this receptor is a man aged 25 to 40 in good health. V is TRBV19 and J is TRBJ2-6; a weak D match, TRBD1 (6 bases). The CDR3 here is CASSITGPSGANVLTF. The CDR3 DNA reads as TGTGCCAGTAGTATTACAGGGCCGTCAGGGGCCAACGTCCTGACTTTC.